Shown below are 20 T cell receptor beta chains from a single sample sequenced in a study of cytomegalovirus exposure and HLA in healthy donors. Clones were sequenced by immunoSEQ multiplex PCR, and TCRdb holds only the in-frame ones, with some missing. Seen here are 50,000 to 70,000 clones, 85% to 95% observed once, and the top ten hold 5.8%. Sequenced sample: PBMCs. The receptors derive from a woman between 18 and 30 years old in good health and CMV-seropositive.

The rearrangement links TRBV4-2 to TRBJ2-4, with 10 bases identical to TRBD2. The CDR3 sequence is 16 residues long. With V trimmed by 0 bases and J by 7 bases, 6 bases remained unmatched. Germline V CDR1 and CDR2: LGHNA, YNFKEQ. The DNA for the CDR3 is TGTGCCAGCAGCCAAGATGAGCCAGCGGGGGGGAACATTCAGTACTTC. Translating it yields CASSQDEPAGGNIQYF.

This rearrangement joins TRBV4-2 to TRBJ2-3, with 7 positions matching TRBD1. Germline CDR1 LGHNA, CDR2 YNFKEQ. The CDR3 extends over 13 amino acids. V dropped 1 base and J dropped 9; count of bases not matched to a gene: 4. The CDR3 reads CASSQGQGDTQYF. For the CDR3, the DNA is TGTGCCAGCAGCCAAGGGCAGGGGGACACGCAGTATTTT.

In nucleotides, the CDR3 is TGCGCCAGCAGCGGCCAGATTAACTATGGCTACACCTTC. This encodes CASSGQINYGYTF. The chain uses TRBV4-3 and TRBJ1-2; D not certain. This CDR3 has 13 residues. Trimming shortened V by 5 bases and J by 1 base, and 8 bases separated the two germline ends. The germline gives CDR1 LGHNA, CDR2 YSLEER.

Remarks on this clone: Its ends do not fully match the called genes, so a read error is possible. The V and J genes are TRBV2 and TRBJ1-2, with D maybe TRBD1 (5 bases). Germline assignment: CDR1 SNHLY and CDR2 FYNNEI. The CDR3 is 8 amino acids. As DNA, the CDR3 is TGTGCCACCGCGGGACCCGTCTTC. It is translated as CATAGPVF. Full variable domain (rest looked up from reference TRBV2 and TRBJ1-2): EPEVTQTPSHQVTQMGQEVILRCVPISNHLYFYWYRQILGQKVEFLVSFYNNEISEKSEIFDDQFSVERPDGSNFTLKIRSTKLEDSAMYFCATAGPVFGSGTRLTVV.

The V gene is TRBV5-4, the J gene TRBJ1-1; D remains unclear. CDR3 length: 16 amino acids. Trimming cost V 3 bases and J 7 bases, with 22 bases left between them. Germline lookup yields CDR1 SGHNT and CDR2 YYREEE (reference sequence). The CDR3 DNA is TGTGCCAGCAGCTCAGGAAAGGGTCCGGGGAAATTTGAAGCTTTCTTT. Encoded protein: CASSSGKGPGKFEAFF.

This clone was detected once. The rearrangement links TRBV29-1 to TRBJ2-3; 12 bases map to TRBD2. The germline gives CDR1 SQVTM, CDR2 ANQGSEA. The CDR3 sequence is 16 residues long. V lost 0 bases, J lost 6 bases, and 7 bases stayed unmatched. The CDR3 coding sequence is TGCAGCGTTGAAGATTCCCTAGCGGGAGGGCCGGATACGCAGTATTTT. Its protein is CSVEDSLAGGPDTQYF.

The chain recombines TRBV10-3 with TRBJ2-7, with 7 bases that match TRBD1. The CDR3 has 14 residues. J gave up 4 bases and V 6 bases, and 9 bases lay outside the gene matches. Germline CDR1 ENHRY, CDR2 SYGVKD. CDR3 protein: CAIRKPGQPYEQYF. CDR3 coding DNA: TGTGCCATCAGGAAACCGGGACAGCCGTACGAGCAGTACTTC.

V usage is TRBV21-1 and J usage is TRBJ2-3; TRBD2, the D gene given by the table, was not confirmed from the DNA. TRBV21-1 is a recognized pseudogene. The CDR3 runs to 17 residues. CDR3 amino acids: CASSKLAGGSGTDTQYF. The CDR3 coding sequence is TGTGCCAGCAGCAAGCTAGCGGGGGGGTCGGGCACAGATACGCAGTATTTT.

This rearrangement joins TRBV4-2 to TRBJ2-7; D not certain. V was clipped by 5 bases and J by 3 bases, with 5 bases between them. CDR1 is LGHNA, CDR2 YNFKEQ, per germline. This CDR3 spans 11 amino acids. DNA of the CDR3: TGTGCCAGCAGCTCAGGCTACGAGCAGTACTTC. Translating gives CASSSGYEQYF.

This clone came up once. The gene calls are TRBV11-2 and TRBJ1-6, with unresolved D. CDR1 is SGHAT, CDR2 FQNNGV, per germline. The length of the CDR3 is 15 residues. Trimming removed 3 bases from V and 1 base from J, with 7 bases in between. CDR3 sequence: CASSLTGSYNSPLHF. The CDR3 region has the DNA TGTGCCAGCAGCTTGACCGGGTCCTATAATTCACCCCTCCACTTT.

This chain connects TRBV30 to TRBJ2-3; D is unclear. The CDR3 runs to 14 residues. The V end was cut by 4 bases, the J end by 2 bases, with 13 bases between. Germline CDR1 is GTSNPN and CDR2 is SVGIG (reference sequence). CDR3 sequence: CAWTLETSTDTQYF. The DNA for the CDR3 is TGTGCCTGGACTCTAGAGACTTCCACAGATACGCAGTATTTT.

DNA of the CDR3: TGTGCCAGCAGCTCAGCGCCGGGACAGCTGAACACTGAAGCTTTCTTT. It encodes CASSSAPGQLNTEAFF. The chain has TRBV7-2 and TRBJ1-1; 7 positions agree with TRBD1. The germline V gene has CDR1 SGHTA and CDR2 FQGNSA. V was clipped by 4 bases and J by 0 bases; unmatched bases: 8. This CDR3 comprises 16 residues.

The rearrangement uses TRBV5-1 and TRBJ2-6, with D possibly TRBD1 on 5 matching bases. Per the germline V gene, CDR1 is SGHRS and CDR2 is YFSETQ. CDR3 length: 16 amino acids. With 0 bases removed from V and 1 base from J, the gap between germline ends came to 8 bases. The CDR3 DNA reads TGCGCCAGCAGCTTGGAGGGGCGGTCTGGGGCCAACGTCCTGACTTTC. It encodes CASSLEGRSGANVLTF.

The CDR3 spells CASSPSTGSDTEAFF. CDR3 nucleotide sequence: TGTGCCAGCAGCCCATCCACAGGGAGCGACACTGAAGCTTTCTTT. V and J are TRBV28 and TRBJ1-1; D possibly corresponds to TRBD1 (6 bases). The CDR3 runs to 15 residues. V was cut by 6 bases and J by 3 bases, with 17 bases left in between. The germline V gene has CDR1 MDHEN and CDR2 SYDVKM.

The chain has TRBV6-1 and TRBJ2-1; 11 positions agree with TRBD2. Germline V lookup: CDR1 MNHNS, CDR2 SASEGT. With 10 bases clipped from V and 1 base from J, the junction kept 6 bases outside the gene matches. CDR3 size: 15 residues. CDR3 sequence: CATGLAGGSYNEQFF. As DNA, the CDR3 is TGTGCCACCGGACTAGCGGGTGGATCCTACAATGAGCAGTTCTTC.

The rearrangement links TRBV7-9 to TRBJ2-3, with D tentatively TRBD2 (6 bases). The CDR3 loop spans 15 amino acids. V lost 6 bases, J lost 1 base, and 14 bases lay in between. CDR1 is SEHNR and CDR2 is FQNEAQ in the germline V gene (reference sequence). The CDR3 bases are TGTGCCAGCAGTGAGCGGGCCTCCCGCACAGATACGCAGTATTTT. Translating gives CASSERASRTDTQYF.

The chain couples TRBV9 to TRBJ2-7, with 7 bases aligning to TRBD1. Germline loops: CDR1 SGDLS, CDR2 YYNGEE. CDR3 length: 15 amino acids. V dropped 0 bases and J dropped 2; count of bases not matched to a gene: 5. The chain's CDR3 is CASSVGRTGPYEQYF. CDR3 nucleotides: TGTGCCAGCAGCGTAGGTCGGACAGGCCCCTACGAGCAGTACTTC.

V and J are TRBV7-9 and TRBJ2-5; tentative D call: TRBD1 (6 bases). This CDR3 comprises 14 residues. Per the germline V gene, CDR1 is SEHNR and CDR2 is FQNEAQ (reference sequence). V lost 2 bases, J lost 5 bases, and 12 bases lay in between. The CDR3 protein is CASSLPGQGETQYF. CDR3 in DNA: TGTGCCAGCAGCTTACCTGGGCAGGGGGAGACCCAGTACTTC.

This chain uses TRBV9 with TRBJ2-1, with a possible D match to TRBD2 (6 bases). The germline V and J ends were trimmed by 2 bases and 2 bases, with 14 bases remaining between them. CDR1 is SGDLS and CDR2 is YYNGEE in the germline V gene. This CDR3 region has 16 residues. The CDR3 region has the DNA TGTGCCAGCAGCGTCGGAGCGGGTTTAACCTACAATGAGCAGTTCTTC. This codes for CASSVGAGLTYNEQFF.

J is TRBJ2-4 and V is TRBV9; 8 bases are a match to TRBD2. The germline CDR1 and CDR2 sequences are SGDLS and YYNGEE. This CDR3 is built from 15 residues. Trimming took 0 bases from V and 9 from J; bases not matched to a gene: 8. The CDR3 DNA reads TGTGCCAGCAGCGTAGCGGGGGGGCCGAAGGGCATTCAGTACTTC. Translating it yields CASSVAGGPKGIQYF.